This is a list of T cell receptor beta chains from one sample in a study of T cell responses to AZD1222 COVID-19 vaccine. Assay used: immunoSEQ multiplex PCR; TCRdb lists only in-frame clones, some missing. Of 85,000 to 130,000 clones in the sample, around nine tenths were seen once. The material was peripheral blood, obtained 28 days after the second dose of the MenACWY control vaccine. The source of these receptors is an adult who received the MenACWY meningococcal vaccine as a control. CDR3s include the opening cysteine and the closing phenylalanine or tryptophan. Fields, in order: CDR3 protein, CDR3 DNA, clone size, V gene, J gene, D gene. A D gene is named only where the DNA matches it firmly. The listing skips clone size in some rows; elsewhere it reads once, few, many or a size class.

CDR3: CASSEGQGNTDTQYF; DNA: TGTGCCAGCAGTGAGGGGCAGGGGAACACAGATACGCAGTATTTT; size: NA; V: TRBV25-1; J: TRBJ2-3; D: NA
CDR3: CASSFLGGGTDTQYF; DNA: TGCGCCAGCAGCTTCTTAGGCGGGGGAACAGATACGCAGTATTTT; size: NA; V: TRBV5-1; J: TRBJ2-3; D: TRBD2
CDR3: CSASGGGEAFF; DNA: TGCAGTGCTAGCGGGGGTGGTGAAGCTTTCTTT; size: NA; V: TRBV20-1; J: TRBJ1-1; D: NA
CDR3: CASSVRAGETTDTQYF; DNA: TGTGCCAGCAGCGTGAGAGCGGGGGAGACCACAGATACGCAGTATTTT; size: NA; V: TRBV9; J: TRBJ2-3; D: TRBD2
CDR3: CASSSQVTSPYEQYF; DNA: TGTGCCAGCAGCTCTCAGGTTACCTCCCCCTACGAGCAGTACTTC; size: NA; V: TRBV5-5; J: TRBJ2-7; D: NA
CDR3: CASRPMDSSGANVLTF; DNA: TGTGCCAGCAGACCTATGGACAGCTCTGGGGCCAACGTCCTGACTTTC; size: few; V: TRBV27; J: TRBJ2-6; D: NA
CDR3: CASSPRLTSNQPQHF; DNA: TGCGCCAGCAGCCCGCGCCTGACCAGCAATCAGCCCCAGCATTTT; size: NA; V: TRBV4-1; J: TRBJ1-5; D: NA
CDR3: CASSVSDRNGYTF; DNA: TGTGCCAGCAGCGTTTCAGACAGGAACGGCTACACCTTC; size: NA; V: TRBV9; J: TRBJ1-2; D: NA
CDR3: CASSETETYGYTF; DNA: TGTGCCAGCAGCGAGACAGAAACCTATGGCTACACCTTC; size: NA; V: TRBV2; J: TRBJ1-2; D: NA
CDR3: CASRSGPTVNYGYTF; DNA: TGTGCCAGCAGATCGGGCCCGACCGTTAACTATGGCTACACCTTC; size: NA; V: TRBV28; J: TRBJ1-2; D: NA
CDR3: CASSREQVGTEAFF; DNA: TGTGCCAGCTCACGGGAGCAGGTTGGTACTGAAGCTTTCTTT; size: few; V: TRBV18; J: TRBJ1-1; D: NA
CDR3: CATEAGVGGYTF; DNA: TGTGCCACCGAGGCGGGGGTCGGTGGCTACACCTTC; size: NA; V: TRBV28; J: TRBJ1-2; D: NA
CDR3: CAISEGLQMNTEAFF; DNA: TGTGCCATCAGTGAAGGTTTACAAATGAACACTGAAGCTTTCTTT; size: NA; V: TRBV10-3; J: TRBJ1-1; D: NA
CDR3: CGTQEGPNTEAFF; DNA: TGTGGGACCCAAGAGGGGCCGAACACTGAAGCTTTCTTT; size: NA; V: TRBV10-3; J: TRBJ1-1; D: NA
CDR3: CASSLGGTGPSYEQYF; DNA: TGTGCCAGCAGCTTAGGTGGGACAGGGCCCTCCTACGAGCAGTACTTC; size: NA; V: TRBV7-9; J: TRBJ2-7; D: TRBD1
CDR3: CAWSFTEGYGYTF; DNA: TGTGCCTGGAGTTTTACAGAAGGCTATGGCTACACCTTC; size: NA; V: TRBV30; J: TRBJ1-2; D: NA
CDR3: CASSITGNTEAFF; DNA: TGCGCCAGCAGCATCACAGGGAACACTGAAGCTTTCTTT; size: NA; V: TRBV5-1; J: TRBJ1-1; D: NA
CDR3: CASSLWAGDEQFF; DNA: TGCGCCAGCAGCTTGTGGGCAGGAGACGAGCAGTTCTTC; size: NA; V: TRBV5-1; J: TRBJ2-1; D: NA
CDR3: CASSHPTGELFF; DNA: TGTGCCAGCAGCCATCCCACCGGGGAGCTGTTTTTT; size: NA; V: TRBV5-6; J: TRBJ2-2; D: NA
CDR3: CASRSARRSEKLFF; DNA: TGTGCCAGCCGCTCAGCCCGAAGGAGTGAAAAACTGTTTTTT; size: NA; V: TRBV6-5; J: TRBJ1-4; D: NA
CDR3: CASSGQVNTGELFF; DNA: TGTGCCAGCAGTGGACAGGTGAACACCGGGGAGCTGTTTTTT; size: NA; V: TRBV2; J: TRBJ2-2; D: NA
CDR3: CASSPTGPAAGYTF; DNA: TGTGCCAGCAGCCCTACAGGGCCGGCGGCTGGCTACACCTTC; size: NA; V: TRBV3-1/TRBV3-2; J: TRBJ1-2; D: NA
CDR3: CASASKGADTQYF; DNA: TGTGCCAGCGCCTCTAAGGGAGCAGATACGCAGTATTTT; size: NA; V: TRBV3-1/TRBV3-2; J: TRBJ2-3; D: NA
CDR3: CASSVDSNYGYTF; DNA: TGTGCCAGCAGCGTGGACAGTAACTATGGCTACACCTTC; size: NA; V: TRBV5-4; J: TRBJ1-2; D: NA
CDR3: CASRRQGAVGELFF; DNA: TGTGCCAGCAGAAGACAGGGGGCAGTAGGGGAGCTGTTTTTT; size: NA; V: TRBV6-5; J: TRBJ2-2; D: TRBD1
CDR3: CATSDPGQGGAEKLFF; DNA: TGTGCCACCAGTGATCCTGGACAGGGGGGGGCTGAAAAACTGTTTTTT; size: NA; V: TRBV24-1; J: TRBJ1-4; D: TRBD1
CDR3: CASSLEARSETQYF; DNA: TGTGCCAGCAGCTTGGAGGCCCGCTCGGAGACCCAGTACTTC; size: NA; V: TRBV5-5; J: TRBJ2-5; D: NA
CDR3: CASSPTSGGANEQFF; DNA: TGTGCCAGCAGCCCTACTAGCGGGGGGGCTAATGAGCAGTTCTTC; size: NA; V: TRBV7-9; J: TRBJ2-1; D: TRBD2
CDR3: CASSQKGTGGAKTQYF; DNA: TGCGCCAGCAGCCAAAAAGGGACAGGGGGGGCAAAGACCCAGTACTTC; size: once; V: TRBV4-1; J: TRBJ2-5; D: TRBD1
CDR3: CAVAQGLQETQYF; DNA: TGTGCCGTGGCACAGGGGTTACAAGAGACCCAGTACTTC; size: NA; V: TRBV30; J: TRBJ2-5; D: TRBD1
CDR3: CASRPGGNNQPQHF; DNA: TGTGCCAGCAGGCCAGGGGGCAACAATCAGCCCCAGCATTTT; size: NA; V: TRBV28; J: TRBJ1-5; D: TRBD1
CDR3: CASKAGQTSHNEQFF; DNA: TGTGCCAGCAAAGCGGGACAAACCAGTCACAATGAGCAGTTCTTC; size: NA; V: TRBV28; J: TRBJ2-1; D: NA
CDR3: CASSQGDLAAQYF; DNA: TGTGCCAGCAGCCAAGGAGACTTAGCTGCGCAGTATTTT; size: few; V: TRBV3-1/TRBV3-2; J: TRBJ2-3; D: NA
CDR3: CASSLSVRVSPLHF; DNA: TGTGCCAGCAGCTTAAGTGTCCGCGTTTCACCCCTCCACTTT; size: NA; V: TRBV11-2; J: TRBJ1-6; D: NA
CDR3: CASSSDRAGYTF; DNA: TGTGCCAGCAGCTCAGACAGGGCCGGCTACACCTTC; size: few; V: TRBV9; J: TRBJ1-2; D: TRBD1
CDR3: CASSLAREPYEQYF; DNA: TGTGCCAGCAGCCTGGCCAGGGAGCCCTACGAGCAGTACTTC; size: NA; V: TRBV4-2; J: TRBJ2-7; D: NA
CDR3: CASSIRRSSYNEQFF; DNA: TGTGCCAGTAGTATTCGGAGGAGCTCCTACAATGAGCAGTTCTTC; size: NA; V: TRBV19; J: TRBJ2-1; D: NA
CDR3: CASSLAGRTNEKLFF; DNA: TGTGCCAGCAGCTTAGCGGGACGGACTAATGAAAAACTGTTTTTT; size: NA; V: TRBV7-9; J: TRBJ1-4; D: NA
CDR3: CASSLGVGMNTEAFF; DNA: TGTGCCAGCAGCTTAGGGGTAGGCATGAACACTGAAGCTTTCTTT; size: NA; V: TRBV7-2; J: TRBJ1-1; D: NA
CDR3: CASGFSQPQHF; DNA: TGTGCCAGCGGATTTAGCCAGCCCCAGCATTTT; size: NA; V: TRBV12-3/TRBV12-4; J: TRBJ1-5; D: NA
CDR3: CASSLGQGREAGELFF; DNA: TGTGCCAGCAGCTTAGGACAGGGGCGAGAGGCCGGGGAGCTGTTTTTT; size: NA; V: TRBV7-6; J: TRBJ2-2; D: TRBD1
CDR3: CASSLGTGILDGYTF; DNA: TGTGCCAGCAGTTTGGGGACAGGGATTTTAGATGGCTACACCTTC; size: NA; V: TRBV6-6; J: TRBJ1-2; D: TRBD1
CDR3: CASSVQGMSTDTQYF; DNA: TGTGCCAGCAGTGTTCAGGGAATGAGCACAGATACGCAGTATTTT; size: NA; V: TRBV25-1; J: TRBJ2-3; D: NA
CDR3: CASTRGSGNTIYF; DNA: TGTGCCAGCACCAGGGGGTCTGGAAACACCATATATTTT; size: NA; V: TRBV6-5; J: TRBJ1-3; D: TRBD1
CDR3: CASKGANYGYTF; DNA: TGTGCCAGCAAGGGGGCTAACTATGGCTACACCTTC; size: NA; V: TRBV6-5; J: TRBJ1-2; D: NA
CDR3: CASSIGGKKLFF; DNA: TGTGCCAGTAGTATAGGAGGAAAAAAACTGTTTTTT; size: NA; V: TRBV19; J: TRBJ1-4; D: NA
CDR3: CASSLTGISNSPLHF; DNA: TGTGCCAGCAGCCTTACCGGGATCTCGAATTCACCCCTCCACTTT; size: NA; V: TRBV5-4; J: TRBJ1-6; D: NA
CDR3: CASSLSPHSVSPLHF; DNA: TGTGCCAGCAGTTTAAGTCCACATTCAGTCTCACCCCTCCACTTT; size: NA; V: TRBV28; J: TRBJ1-6; D: NA
CDR3: CASSLGTGSQETQYF; DNA: TGTGCCAGCAGCTTAGGGACAGGGAGCCAAGAGACCCAGTACTTC; size: few; V: TRBV7-9; J: TRBJ2-5; D: TRBD1
CDR3: CASSSPHRNTEAFF; DNA: TGTGCCAGCAGTTCGCCTCACAGGAACACTGAAGCTTTCTTT; size: NA; V: TRBV6-2/TRBV6-3; J: TRBJ1-1; D: NA
CDR3: CASSEARGTGVQPQHF; DNA: TGTGCCAGCAGTGAAGCGCGCGGGACAGGGGTTCAGCCCCAGCATTTT; size: NA; V: TRBV2; J: TRBJ1-5; D: TRBD1